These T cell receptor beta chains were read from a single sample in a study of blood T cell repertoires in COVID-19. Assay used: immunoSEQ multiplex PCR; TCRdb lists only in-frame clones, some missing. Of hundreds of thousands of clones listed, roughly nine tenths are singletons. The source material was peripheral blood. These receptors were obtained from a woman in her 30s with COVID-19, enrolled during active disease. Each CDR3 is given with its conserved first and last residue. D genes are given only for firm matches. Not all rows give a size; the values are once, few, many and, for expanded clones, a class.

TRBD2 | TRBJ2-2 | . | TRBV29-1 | CSVRGGLAGGSTGELFF | TGCAGCGTCCGAGGGGGACTAGCGGGAGGGAGCACCGGGGAGCTGTTTTTT
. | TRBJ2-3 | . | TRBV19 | CASSTQGPITDTQYF | TGTGCCAGTAGTACACAGGGCCCGATCACAGATACGCAGTATTTT
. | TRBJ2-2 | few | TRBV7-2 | CASSPDPSGNTGELFF | TGTGCCAGCAGCCCCGACCCCAGCGGGAACACCGGGGAGCTGTTTTTT
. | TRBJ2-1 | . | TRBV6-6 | CASSYRVGEQFF | TGTGCCAGCAGTTACCGCGTCGGTGAGCAGTTCTTC
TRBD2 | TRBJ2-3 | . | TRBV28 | CASSFSGRADTQYF | TGTGCCAGCAGCTTTAGCGGGCGCGCAGATACGCAGTATTTT
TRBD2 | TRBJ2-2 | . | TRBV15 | CATLDTSGIITGELFF | TGTGCCACCTTAGATACTAGCGGGATAATCACCGGGGAGCTGTTTTTT
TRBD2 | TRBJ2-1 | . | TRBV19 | CASRSGGTNNEQFF | TGTGCCAGTAGAAGCGGGGGTACGAACAATGAGCAGTTCTTC
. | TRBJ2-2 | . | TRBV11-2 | CASSLGGAGELFF | TGTGCCAGCAGCTTAGGCGGGGCCGGGGAGCTGTTTTTT
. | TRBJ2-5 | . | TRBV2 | CASSFGTGQETQYF | TGTGCCAGCAGTTTTGGTACGGGGCAAGAGACCCAGTACTTC
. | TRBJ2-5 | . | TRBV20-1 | CSASIASQETQYF | TGCAGTGCTAGTATAGCGTCCCAAGAGACCCAGTACTTC
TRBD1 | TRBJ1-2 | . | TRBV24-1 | CATSSGTVANYGYTF | TGTGCCACCAGCTCCGGGACAGTAGCTAACTATGGCTACACCTTC
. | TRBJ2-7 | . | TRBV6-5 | CASSRSYEQYF | TGTGCCAGCAGCAGATCCTACGAGCAGTACTTC
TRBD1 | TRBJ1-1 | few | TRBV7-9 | CASSGQGQGREAFF | TGTGCCAGCAGCGGCCAAGGACAGGGGAGGGAAGCTTTCTTT
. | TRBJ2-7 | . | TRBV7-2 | CASSLARQAGVSYEQYF | TGTGCCAGCAGCTTAGCCAGACAGGCGGGGGTCTCCTACGAGCAGTACTTC
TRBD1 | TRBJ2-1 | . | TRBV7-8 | CASSFTGGIGLGDEQFF | TGTGCCAGCAGCTTTACAGGGGGTATAGGGCTCGGAGATGAGCAGTTCTTC
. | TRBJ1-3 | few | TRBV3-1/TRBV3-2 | CASSQGEGLGNTIYF | TGTGCCAGCAGCCAAGGGGAGGGCCTTGGAAACACCATATATTTT
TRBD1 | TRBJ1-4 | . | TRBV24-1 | CATSDGQGGVGEKLFF | TGTGCCACCAGTGATGGACAGGGTGGAGTCGGTGAAAAACTGTTTTTT
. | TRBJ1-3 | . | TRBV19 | CASSTSLATGNTIYF | TGTGCCAGTAGTACCTCCCTGGCCACTGGAAACACCATATATTTT
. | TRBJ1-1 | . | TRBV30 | CAWREHVRGGLNTEAFF | TGTGCCTGGAGGGAACACGTAAGAGGGGGTTTGAACACTGAAGCTTTCTTT
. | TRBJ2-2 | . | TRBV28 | CASGSSSPGELFF | TGTGCCAGCGGTAGTTCGAGCCCCGGGGAGCTGTTTTTT
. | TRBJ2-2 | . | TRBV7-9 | CASSSYLRARSPGELFF | TGTGCCAGCAGCAGTTATTTGAGAGCTCGGTCCCCTGGGGAGCTGTTTTTT
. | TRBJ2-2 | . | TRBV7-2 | CASSLYGELFF | TGTGCCAGCAGCTTATACGGGGAGCTGTTTTTT
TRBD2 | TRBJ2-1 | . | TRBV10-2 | CASRTSGNYNEQFF | TGCGCCAGCCGGACTAGCGGAAACTACAATGAGCAGTTCTTC
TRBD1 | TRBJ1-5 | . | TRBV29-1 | CSVQGGSNQPQHF | TGCAGCGTTCAGGGGGGTAGCAATCAGCCCCAGCATTTT
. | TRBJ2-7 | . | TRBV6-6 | CAARGGGHSSYEQYF | TGTGCCGCCAGGGGCGGGGGCCATTCCTCCTACGAGCAGTACTTC